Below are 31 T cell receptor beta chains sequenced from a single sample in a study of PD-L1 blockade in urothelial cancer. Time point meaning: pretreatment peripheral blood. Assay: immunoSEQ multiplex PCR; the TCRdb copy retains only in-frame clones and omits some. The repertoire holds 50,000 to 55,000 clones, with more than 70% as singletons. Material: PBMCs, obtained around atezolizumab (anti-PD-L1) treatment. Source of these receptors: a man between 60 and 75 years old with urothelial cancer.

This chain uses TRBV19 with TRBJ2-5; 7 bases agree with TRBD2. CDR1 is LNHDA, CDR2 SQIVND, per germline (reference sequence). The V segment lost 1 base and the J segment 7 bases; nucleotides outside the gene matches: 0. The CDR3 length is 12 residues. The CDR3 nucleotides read TGTGCCAGTAGTATAGGGGGGGGGACCCAGTACTTC. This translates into CASSIGGGTQYF.

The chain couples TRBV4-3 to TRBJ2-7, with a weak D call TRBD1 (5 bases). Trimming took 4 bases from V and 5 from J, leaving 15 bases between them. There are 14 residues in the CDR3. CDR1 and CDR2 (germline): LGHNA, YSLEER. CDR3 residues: CASSRGQGTHEQYF. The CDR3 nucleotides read TGCGCCAGCAGCCGGGGCCAGGGAACCCACGAGCAGTACTTC.

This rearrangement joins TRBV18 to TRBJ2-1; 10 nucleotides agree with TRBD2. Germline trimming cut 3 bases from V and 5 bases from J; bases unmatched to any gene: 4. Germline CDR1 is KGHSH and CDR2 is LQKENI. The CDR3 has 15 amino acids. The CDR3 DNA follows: TGTGCCAGCTCACCGGGACTAGCGATAAACAATGAGCAGTTCTTC. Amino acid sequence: CASSPGLAINNEQFF. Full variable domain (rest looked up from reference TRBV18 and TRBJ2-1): NAGVMQNPRHLVRRRGQEARLRCSPMKGHSHVYWYRQLPEEGLKFMVYLQKENIIDESGMPKERFSAEFPKEGPSILRIQQVVRGDSAAYFCASSPGLAINNEQFFGPGTRLTVL.

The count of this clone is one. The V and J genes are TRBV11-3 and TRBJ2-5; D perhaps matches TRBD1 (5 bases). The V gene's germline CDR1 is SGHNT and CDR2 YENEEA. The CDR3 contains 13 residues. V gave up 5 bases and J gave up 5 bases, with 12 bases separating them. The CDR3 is CASSLRVGETQYF. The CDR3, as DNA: TGTGCCAGCAGCCTCAGGGTAGGGGAGACCCAGTACTTC.

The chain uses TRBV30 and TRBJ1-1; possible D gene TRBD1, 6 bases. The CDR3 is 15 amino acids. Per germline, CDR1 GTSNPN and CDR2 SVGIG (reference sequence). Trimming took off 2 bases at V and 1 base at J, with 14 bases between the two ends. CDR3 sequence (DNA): TGTGCCTGGAGTACCGAGGCACAGGGGAACACTGAAGCTTTCTTT. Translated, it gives CAWSTEAQGNTEAFF.

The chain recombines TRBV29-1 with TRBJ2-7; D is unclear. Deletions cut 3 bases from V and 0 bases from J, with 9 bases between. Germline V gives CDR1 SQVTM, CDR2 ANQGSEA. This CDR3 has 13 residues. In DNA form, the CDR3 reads TGCAGCGTTGATTCAGGATCCTCCTACGAGCAGTACTTC. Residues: CSVDSGSSYEQYF.

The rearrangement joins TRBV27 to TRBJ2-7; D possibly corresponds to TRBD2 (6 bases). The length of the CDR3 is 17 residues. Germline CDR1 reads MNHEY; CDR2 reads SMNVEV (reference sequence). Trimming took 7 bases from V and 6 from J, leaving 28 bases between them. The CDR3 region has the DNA TGTGCCAGCACCATTGGGCCCGGGAGACTCAAAGGAGGCGAGCAGTACTTC. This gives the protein CASTIGPGRLKGGEQYF.

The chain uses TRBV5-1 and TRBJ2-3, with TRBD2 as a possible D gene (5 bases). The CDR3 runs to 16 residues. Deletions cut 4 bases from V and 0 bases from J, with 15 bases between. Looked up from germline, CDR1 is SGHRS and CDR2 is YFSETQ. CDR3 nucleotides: TGCGCCAGCAGCCTCTCAGGACTTGCTAGCACAGATACGCAGTATTTT. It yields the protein CASSLSGLASTDTQYF.

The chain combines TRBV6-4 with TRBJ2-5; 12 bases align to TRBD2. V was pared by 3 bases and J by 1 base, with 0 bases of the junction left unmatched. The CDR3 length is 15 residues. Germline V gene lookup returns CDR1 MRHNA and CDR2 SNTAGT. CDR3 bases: TGTGCCAGCAGTGAGACTAGCGGGAGCCAAGAGACCCAGTACTTC. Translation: CASSETSGSQETQYF.

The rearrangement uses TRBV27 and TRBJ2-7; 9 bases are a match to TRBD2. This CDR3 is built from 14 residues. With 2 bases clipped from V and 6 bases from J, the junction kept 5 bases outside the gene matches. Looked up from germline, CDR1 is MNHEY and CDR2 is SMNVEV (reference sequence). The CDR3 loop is CASSLRREGLEQYF. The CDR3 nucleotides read TGTGCCAGCAGTTTACGGCGGGAGGGCCTCGAGCAGTACTTC.

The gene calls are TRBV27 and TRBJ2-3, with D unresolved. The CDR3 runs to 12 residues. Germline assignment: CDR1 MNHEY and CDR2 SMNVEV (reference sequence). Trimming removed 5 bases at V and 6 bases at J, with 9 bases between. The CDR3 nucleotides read TGTGCCAGCAGTCAAAGACTGGATACGCAGTATTTT. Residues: CASSQRLDTQYF.

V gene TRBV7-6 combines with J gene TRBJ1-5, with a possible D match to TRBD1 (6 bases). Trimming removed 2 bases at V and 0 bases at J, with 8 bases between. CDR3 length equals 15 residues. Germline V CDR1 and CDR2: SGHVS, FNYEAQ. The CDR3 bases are TGTGCCAGCAGCTTATACAGGGATAGCAATCAGCCCCAGCATTTT. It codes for CASSLYRDSNQPQHF.

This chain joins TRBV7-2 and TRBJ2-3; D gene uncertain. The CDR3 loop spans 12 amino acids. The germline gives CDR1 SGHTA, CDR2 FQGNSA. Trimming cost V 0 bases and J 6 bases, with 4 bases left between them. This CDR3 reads CASSLAPDTQYF. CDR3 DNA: TGTGCCAGCAGCTTAGCCCCGGATACGCAGTATTTT.

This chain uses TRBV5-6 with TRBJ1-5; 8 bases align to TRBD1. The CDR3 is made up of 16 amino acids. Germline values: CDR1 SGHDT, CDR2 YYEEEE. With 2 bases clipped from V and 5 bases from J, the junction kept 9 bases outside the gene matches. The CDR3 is CASSFFSDRADQPQHF. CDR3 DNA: TGTGCCAGCAGCTTCTTCTCGGACAGGGCTGATCAGCCCCAGCATTTT.

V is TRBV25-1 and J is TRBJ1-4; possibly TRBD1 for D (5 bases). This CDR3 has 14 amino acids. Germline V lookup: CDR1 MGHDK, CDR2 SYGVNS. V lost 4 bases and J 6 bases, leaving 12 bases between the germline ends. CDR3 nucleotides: TGTGCCAGCAGTGGGGGCAGCTACTATGAAAAACTGTTTTTT. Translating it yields CASSGGSYYEKLFF.

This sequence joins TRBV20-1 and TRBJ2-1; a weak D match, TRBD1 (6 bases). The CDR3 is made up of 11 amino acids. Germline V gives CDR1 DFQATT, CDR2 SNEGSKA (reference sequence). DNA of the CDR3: TGCAGAGGGGGAGCTGCGAATGAGCAGTTCTTC. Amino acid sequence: CRGGAANEQFF.

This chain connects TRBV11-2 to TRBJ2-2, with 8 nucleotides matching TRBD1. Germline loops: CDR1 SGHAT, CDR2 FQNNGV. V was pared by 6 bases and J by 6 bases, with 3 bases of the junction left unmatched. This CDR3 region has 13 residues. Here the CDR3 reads CASRVTGAGELFF. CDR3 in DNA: TGTGCCAGCAGGGTGACAGGGGCCGGGGAGCTGTTTTTT.

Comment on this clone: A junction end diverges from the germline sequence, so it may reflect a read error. CDR3 nucleotide sequence: TGTGCCAGCAGCGAAGGGACAGGGGGATGGGAGACCCAGTACTTC. It is translated as CASSEGTGGWETQYF. The chain uses TRBV2 and TRBJ2-5; 11 positions agree with TRBD1. The CDR3 is 15 residues long. Germline CDR1 reads SNHLY; CDR2 reads FYNNEI.

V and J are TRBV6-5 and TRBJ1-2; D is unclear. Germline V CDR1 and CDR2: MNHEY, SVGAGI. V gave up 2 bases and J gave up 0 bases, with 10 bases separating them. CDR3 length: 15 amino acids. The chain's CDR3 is CASSYATGSNYGYTF. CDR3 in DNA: TGTGCCAGCAGTTACGCTACGGGGTCTAACTATGGCTACACCTTC.

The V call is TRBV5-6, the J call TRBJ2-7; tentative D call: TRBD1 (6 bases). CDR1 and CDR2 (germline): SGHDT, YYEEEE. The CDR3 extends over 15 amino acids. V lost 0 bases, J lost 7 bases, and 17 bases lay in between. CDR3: CASSLAGPPRGEQYF. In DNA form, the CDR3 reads TGTGCCAGCAGCTTGGCCGGGCCGCCAAGGGGGGAGCAGTACTTC.

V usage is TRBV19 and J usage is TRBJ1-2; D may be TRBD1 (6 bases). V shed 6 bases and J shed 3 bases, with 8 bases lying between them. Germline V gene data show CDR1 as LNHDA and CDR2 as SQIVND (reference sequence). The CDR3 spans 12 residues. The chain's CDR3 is CASRQGHYGYTF. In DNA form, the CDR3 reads TGTGCCAGTAGACAGGGCCACTATGGCTACACCTTC.

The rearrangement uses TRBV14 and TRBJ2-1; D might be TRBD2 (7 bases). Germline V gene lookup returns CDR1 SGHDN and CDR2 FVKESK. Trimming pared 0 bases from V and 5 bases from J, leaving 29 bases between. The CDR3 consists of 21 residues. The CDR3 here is CASSQEILANPFRKGDNEQFF. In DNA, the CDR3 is TGTGCCAGCAGCCAAGAAATACTAGCGAATCCCTTTAGGAAGGGGGACAATGAGCAGTTCTTC.

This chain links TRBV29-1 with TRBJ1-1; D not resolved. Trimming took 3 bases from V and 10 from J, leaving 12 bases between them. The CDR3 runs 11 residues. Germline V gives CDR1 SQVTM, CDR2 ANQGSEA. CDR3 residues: CSVDYRGLAFF. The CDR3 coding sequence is TGCAGCGTTGATTATCGGGGTCTAGCTTTCTTT. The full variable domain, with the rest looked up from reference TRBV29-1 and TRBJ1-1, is SAVISQKPSRDICQRGTSLTIQCQVDSQVTMMFWYRQQPGQSLTLIATANQGSEATYESGFVIDKFPISRPNLTFSTLTVSNMSPEDSSIYLCSVDYRGLAFFGQGTRLTVV.

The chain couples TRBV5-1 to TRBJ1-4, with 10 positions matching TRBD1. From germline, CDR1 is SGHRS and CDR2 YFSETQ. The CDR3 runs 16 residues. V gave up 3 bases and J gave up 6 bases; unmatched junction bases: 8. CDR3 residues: CASSYLGQGGDEKLFF. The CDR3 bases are TGCGCCAGCAGCTACCTCGGACAGGGGGGCGATGAAAAACTGTTTTTT.

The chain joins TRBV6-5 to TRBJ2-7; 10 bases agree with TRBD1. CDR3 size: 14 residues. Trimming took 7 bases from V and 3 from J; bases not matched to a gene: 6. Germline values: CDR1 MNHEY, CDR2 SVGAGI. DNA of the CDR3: TGTGCCAGCAAGACAGGGGGCTATGGCTACGAGCAGTACTTC. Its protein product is CASKTGGYGYEQYF.

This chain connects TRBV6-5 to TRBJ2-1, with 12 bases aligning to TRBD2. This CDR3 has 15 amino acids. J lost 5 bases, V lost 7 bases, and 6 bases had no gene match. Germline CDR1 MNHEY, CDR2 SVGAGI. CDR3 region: CASTPGLAGNNEQFF. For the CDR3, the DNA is TGTGCCAGCACCCCAGGACTAGCGGGAAACAATGAGCAGTTCTTC.

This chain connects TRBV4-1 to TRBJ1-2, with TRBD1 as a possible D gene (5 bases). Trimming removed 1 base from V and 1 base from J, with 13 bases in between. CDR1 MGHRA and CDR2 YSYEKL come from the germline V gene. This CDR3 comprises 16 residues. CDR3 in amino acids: CASSQAPGGINYGYTF. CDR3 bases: TGCGCCAGCAGCCAAGCACCGGGGGGAATTAACTATGGCTACACCTTC.

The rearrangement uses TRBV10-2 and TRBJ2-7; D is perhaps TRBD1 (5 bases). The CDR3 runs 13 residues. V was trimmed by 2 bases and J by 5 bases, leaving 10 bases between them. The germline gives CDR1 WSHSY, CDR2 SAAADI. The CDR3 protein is CASSEQGIDEQYF. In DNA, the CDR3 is TGCGCCAGCAGTGAGCAGGGTATCGACGAGCAGTACTTC.

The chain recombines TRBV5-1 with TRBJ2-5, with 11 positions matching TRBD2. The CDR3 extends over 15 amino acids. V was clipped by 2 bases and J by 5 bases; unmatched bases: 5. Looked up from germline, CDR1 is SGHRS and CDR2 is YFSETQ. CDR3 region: CASSFSGGAGETQYF. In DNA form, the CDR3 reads TGCGCCAGCAGCTTTAGCGGGGGGGCCGGTGAGACCCAGTACTTC.

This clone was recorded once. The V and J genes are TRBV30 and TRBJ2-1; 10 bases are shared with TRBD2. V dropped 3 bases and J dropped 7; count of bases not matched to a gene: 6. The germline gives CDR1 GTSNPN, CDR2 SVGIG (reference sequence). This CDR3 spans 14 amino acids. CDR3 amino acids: CAWRPGLAWNEQFF. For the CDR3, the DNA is TGTGCCTGGAGGCCGGGACTAGCGTGGAATGAGCAGTTCTTC.

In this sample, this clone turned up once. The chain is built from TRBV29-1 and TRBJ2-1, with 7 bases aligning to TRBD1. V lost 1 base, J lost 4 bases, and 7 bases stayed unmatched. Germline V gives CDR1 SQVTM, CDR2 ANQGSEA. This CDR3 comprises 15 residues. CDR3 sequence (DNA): TGCAGCGTTGAAGGTTGGGACAGCCGATACAATGAGCAGTTCTTC. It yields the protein CSVEGWDSRYNEQFF.